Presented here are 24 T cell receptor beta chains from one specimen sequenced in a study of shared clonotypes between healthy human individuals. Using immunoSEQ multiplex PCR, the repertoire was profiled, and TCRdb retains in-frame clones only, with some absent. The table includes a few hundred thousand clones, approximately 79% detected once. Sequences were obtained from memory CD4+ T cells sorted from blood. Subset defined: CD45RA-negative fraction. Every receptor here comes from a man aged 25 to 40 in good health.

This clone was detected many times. The DNA for the CDR3 is TGTGCCAGCAGCGTAGAACCAGATACTCAAGAGACCCAGTACTTC. Translation: CASSVEPDTQETQYF. J is TRBJ2-5 and V is TRBV9; D remains ambiguous. There are 15 residues in the CDR3. The ends were cut back, 0 bases at V and 2 bases at J, with 11 bases in the middle. Germline-derived CDR1 and CDR2 are SGDLS and YYNGEE.

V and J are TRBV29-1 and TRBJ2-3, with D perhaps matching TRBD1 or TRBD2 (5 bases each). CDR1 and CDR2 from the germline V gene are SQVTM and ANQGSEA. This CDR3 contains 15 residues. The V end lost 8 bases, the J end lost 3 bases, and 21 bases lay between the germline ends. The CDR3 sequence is CSSREGPSLTDTQYF. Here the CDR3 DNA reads TGCAGCTCTAGAGAGGGGCCCTCACTTACAGATACGCAGTATTTT.

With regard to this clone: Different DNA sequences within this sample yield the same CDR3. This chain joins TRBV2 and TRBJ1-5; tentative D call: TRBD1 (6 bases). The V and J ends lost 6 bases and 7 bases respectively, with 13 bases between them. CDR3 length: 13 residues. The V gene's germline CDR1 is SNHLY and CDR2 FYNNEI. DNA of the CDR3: TGTGCCAGCAGCGACCAAGGGGGACAGCCCCAGCATTTT. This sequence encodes CASSDQGGQPQHF.

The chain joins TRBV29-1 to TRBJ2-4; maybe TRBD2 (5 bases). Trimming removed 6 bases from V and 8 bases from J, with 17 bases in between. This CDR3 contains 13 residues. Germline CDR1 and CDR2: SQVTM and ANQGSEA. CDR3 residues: CSVPGLNTDIQYF. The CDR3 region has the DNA TGCAGCGTCCCCGGACTGAATACGGACATTCAGTACTTC.

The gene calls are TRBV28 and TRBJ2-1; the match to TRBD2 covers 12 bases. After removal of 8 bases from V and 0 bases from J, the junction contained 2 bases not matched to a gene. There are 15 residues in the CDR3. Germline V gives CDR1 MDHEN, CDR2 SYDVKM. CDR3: CASLTSGSSYNEQFF. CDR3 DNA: TGTGCCAGCCTGACTAGCGGGAGCTCCTACAATGAGCAGTTCTTC.

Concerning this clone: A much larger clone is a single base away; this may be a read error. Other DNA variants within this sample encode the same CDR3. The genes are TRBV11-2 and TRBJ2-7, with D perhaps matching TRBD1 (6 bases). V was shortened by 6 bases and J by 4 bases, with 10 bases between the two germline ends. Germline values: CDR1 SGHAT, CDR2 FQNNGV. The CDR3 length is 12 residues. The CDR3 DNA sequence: TGTGCCAGCAGTCCCCAGGGGTACGAGCAGTACTTC. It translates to CASSPQGYEQYF.

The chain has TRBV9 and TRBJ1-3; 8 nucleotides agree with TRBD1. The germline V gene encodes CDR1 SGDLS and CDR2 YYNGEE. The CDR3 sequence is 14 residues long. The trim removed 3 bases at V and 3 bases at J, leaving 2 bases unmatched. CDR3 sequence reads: CASSGTGNGNTIYF. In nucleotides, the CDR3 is TGTGCCAGCAGCGGGACAGGGAATGGAAACACCATATATTTT.

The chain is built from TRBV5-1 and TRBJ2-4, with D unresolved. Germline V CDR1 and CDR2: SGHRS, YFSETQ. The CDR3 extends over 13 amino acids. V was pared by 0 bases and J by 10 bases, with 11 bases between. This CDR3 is CASSLDSQSIQYF. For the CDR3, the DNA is TGCGCCAGCAGCTTGGACAGCCAGAGTATTCAGTACTTC. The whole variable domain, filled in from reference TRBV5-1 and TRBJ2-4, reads KAGVTQTPRYLIKTRGQQVTLSCSPISGHRSVSWYQQTPGQGLQFLFEYFSETQRNKGNFPGRFSGRQFSNSRSEMNVSTLELGDSALYLCASSLDSQSIQYFGAGTRLSVL.

The chain's CDR3 is CASSGTTGGRSPLHF. CDR3 DNA: TGCGCCAGCAGCGGGACTACAGGGGGAAGGTCACCCCTCCACTTT. The rearrangement links TRBV5-1 to TRBJ1-6; 8 nucleotides agree with TRBD1. The CDR3 has 15 amino acids. Losses at the gene ends were 4 bases for V and 10 bases for J; bases not matched to a gene: 10. Germline V lookup: CDR1 SGHRS, CDR2 YFSETQ.

For the CDR3, the DNA is TGTGCCAGCAGCCCTGGTAGGCTAGCGGGAGGGCCAGGGACCGGGGAGCTGTTTTTT. Translation: CASSPGRLAGGPGTGELFF. The chain carries TRBV7-6 and TRBJ2-2, with 12 bases lining up with TRBD2. Germline trimming cut 5 bases from V and 5 bases from J; bases unmatched to any gene: 15. This CDR3 comprises 19 residues. CDR1 and CDR2 (germline): SGHVS, FNYEAQ.

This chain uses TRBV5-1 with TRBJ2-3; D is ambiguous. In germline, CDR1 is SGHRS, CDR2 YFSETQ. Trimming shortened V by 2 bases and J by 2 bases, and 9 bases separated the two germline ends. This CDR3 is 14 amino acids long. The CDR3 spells CASSLNDPTDTQYF. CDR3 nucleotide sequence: TGCGCCAGCAGCTTAAATGATCCCACAGATACGCAGTATTTT.

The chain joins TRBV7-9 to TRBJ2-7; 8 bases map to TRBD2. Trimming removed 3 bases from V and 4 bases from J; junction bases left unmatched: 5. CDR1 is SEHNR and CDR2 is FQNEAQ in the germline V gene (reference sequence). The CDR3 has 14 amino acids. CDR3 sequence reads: CASSFLAGGYEQYF. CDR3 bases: TGTGCCAGCAGCTTTTTGGCGGGAGGTTACGAGCAGTACTTC.

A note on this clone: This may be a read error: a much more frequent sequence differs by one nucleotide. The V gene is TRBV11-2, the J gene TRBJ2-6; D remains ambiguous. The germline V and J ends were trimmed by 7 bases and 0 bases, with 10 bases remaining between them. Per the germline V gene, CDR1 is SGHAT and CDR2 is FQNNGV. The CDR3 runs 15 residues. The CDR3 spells CASIGGSSGANVLTF. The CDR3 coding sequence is TGTGCCAGCATCGGCGGTTCCTCTGGGGCCAACGTCCTGACTTTC.

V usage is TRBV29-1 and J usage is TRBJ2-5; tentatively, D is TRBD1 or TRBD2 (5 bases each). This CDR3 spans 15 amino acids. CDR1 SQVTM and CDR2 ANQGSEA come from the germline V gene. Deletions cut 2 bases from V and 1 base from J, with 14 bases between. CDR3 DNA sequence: TGCAGCGTTGAAACGGGGCTGGGAATCCAAGAGACCCAGTACTTC. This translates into CSVETGLGIQETQYF.

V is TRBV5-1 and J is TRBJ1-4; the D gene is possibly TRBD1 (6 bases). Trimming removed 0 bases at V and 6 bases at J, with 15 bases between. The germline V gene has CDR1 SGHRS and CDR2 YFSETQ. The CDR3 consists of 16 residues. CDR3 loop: CASSLVRGADDEKLFF. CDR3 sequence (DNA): TGCGCCAGCAGCTTGGTACGGGGGGCGGATGATGAAAAACTGTTTTTT.

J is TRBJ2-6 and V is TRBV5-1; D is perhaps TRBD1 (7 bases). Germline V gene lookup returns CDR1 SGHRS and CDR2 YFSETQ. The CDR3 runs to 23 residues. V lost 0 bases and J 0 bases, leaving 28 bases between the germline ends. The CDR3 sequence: CASSLAGRGTAIGRGSGANVLTF. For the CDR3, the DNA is TGCGCCAGCAGCTTGGCAGGACGCGGGACAGCTATAGGGAGAGGCTCTGGGGCCAACGTCCTGACTTTC.

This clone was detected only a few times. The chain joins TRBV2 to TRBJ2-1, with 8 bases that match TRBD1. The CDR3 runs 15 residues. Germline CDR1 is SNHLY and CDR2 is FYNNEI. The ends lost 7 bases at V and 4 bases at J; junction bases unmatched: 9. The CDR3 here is CASTGQGATYNEQFF. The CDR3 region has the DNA TGTGCCAGCACCGGACAGGGCGCTACATACAATGAGCAGTTCTTC.

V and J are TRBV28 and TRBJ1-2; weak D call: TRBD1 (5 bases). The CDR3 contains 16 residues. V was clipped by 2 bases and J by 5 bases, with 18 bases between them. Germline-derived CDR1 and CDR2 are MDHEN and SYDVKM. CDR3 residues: CASSLPPQGGLYGYTF. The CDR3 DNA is TGTGCCAGCAGTTTACCCCCCCAGGGAGGGTTATATGGCTACACCTTC.

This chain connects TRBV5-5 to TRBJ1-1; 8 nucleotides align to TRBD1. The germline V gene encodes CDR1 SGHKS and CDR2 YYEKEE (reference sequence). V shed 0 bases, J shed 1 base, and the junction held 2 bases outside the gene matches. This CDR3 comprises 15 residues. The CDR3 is CASSLVGTGNTEAFF. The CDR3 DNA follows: TGTGCCAGCAGCTTGGTAGGGACAGGGAACACTGAAGCTTTCTTT.

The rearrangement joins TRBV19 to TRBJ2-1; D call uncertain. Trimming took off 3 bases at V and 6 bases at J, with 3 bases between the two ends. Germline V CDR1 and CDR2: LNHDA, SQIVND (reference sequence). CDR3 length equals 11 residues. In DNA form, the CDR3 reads TGTGCCAGTAGTATCGGCAATGAGCAGTTCTTC. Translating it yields CASSIGNEQFF.

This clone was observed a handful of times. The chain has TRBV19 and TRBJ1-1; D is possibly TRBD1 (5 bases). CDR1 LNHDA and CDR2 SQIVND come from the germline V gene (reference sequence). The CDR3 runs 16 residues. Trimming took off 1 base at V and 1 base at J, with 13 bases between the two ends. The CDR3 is CASSIVIPRGNTEAFF. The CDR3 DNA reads TGTGCCAGTAGTATAGTAATTCCAAGGGGGAACACTGAAGCTTTCTTT.

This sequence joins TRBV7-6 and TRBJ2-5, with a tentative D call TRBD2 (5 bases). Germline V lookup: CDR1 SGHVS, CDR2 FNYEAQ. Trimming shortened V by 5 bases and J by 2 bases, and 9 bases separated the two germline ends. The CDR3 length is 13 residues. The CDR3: CASSPGNQETQYF. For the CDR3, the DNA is TGTGCCAGCAGCCCGGGAAATCAAGAGACCCAGTACTTC.

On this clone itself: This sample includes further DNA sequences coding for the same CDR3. The CDR3 spells CASSEVGSGNTIYF. DNA for the CDR3: TGTGCCAGCAGTGAAGTAGGCTCTGGAAACACCATATATTTT. The V gene is TRBV6-1, the J gene TRBJ1-3; unclear D gene. This CDR3 region has 14 residues. Per the germline V gene, CDR1 is MNHNS and CDR2 is SASEGT. Trimming removed 1 base from V and 0 bases from J, with 4 bases in between.

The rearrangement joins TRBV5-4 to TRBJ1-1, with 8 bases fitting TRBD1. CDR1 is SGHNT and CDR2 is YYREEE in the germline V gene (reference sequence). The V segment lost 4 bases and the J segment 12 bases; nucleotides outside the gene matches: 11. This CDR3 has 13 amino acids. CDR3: CASSLNDRGASFF. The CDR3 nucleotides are TGTGCCAGCAGCCTTAATGACAGGGGTGCGTCTTTCTTT.